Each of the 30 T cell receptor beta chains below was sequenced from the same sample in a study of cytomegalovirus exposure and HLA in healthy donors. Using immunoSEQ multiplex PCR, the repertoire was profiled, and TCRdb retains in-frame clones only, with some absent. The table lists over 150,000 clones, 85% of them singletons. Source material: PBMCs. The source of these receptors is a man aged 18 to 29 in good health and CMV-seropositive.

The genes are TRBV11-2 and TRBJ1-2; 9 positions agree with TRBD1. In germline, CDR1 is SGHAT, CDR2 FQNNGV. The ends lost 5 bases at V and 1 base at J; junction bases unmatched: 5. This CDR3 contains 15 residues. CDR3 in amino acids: CASSLQGALNYGYTF. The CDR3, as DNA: TGTGCCAGCAGCCTACAGGGGGCCCTTAACTATGGCTACACCTTC. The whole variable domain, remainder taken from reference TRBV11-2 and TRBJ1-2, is EAGVAQSPRYKIIEKRQSVAFWCNPISGHATLYWYQQILGQGPKLLIQFQNNGVVDDSQLPKDRFSAERLKGVDSTLKIQPAKLEDSAVYLCASSLQGALNYGYTFGSGTRLTVV.

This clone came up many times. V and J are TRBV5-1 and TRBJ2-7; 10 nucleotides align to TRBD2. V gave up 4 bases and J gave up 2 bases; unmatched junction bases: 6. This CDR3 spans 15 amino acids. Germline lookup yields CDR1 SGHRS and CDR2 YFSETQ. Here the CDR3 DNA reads TGCGCCAGCAGCCCCACTAGCGGGGCAACCTACGAGCAGTACTTC. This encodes CASSPTSGATYEQYF.

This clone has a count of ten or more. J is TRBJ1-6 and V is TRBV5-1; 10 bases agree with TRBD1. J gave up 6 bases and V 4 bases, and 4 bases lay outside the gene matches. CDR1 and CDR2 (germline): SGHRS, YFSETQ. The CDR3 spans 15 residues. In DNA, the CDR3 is TGCGCCAGCAGCCCAGGGACAGGGGTTAATTCACCCCTCCACTTT. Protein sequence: CASSPGTGVNSPLHF. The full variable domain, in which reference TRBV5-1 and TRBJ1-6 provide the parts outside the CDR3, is KAGVTQTPRYLIKTRGQQVTLSCSPISGHRSVSWYQQTPGQGLQFLFEYFSETQRNKGNFPGRFSGRQFSNSRSEMNVSTLELGDSALYLCASSPGTGVNSPLHFGNGTRLTVT.

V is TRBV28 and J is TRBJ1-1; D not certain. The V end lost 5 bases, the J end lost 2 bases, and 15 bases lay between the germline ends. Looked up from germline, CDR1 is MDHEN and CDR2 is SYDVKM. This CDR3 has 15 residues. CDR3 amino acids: CASSPPSGVNTEAFF. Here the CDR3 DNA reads TGTGCCAGCAGTCCCCCGTCCGGAGTCAACACTGAAGCTTTCTTT.

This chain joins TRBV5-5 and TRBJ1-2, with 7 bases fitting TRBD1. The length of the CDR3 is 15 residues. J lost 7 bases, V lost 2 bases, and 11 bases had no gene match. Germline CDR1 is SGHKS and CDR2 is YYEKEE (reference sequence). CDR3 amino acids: CASSLNAGGAFGYTF. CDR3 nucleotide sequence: TGTGCCAGCAGCTTAAATGCAGGGGGTGCTTTTGGCTACACCTTC.

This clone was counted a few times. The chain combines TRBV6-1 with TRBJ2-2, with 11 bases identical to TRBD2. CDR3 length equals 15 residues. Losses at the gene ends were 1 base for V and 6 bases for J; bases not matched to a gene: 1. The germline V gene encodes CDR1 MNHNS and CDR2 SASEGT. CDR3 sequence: CASSEVAGGPGELFF. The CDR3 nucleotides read TGTGCCAGCAGTGAAGTAGCGGGAGGGCCCGGGGAGCTGTTTTTT.

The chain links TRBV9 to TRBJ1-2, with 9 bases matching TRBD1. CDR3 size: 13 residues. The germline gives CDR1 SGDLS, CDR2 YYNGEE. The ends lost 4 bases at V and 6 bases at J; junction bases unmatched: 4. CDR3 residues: CASSPGTGHGYTF. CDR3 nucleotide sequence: TGTGCCAGCAGCCCCGGGACAGGGCATGGCTACACCTTC.

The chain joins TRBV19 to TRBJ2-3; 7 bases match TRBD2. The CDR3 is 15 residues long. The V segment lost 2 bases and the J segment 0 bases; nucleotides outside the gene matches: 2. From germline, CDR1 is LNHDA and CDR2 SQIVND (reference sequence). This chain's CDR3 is CASSITGGSTDTQYF. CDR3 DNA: TGTGCCAGTAGTATAACGGGAGGAAGCACAGATACGCAGTATTTT.

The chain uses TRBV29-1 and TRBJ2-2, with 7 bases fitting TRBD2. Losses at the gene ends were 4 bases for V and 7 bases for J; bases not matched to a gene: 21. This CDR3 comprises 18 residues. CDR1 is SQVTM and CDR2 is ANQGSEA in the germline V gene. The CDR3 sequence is CSVVLVDKRLAKDGELFF. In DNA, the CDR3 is TGCAGCGTTGTTCTGGTCGATAAGAGACTAGCTAAGGACGGGGAGCTGTTTTTT.

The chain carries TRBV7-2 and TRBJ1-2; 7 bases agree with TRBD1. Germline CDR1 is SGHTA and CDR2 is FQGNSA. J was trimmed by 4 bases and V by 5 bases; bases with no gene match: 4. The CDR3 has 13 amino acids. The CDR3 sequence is CASSKDRLYGYTF. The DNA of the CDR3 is TGTGCCAGCAGCAAGGACAGGCTCTATGGCTACACCTTC.

The CDR3 reads CAIGNSGSFDTQYF. DNA for the CDR3: TGTGCCATAGGCAATAGCGGGAGTTTTGATACGCAGTATTTT. This sequence joins TRBV15 and TRBJ2-3; 9 nucleotides agree with TRBD2. Germline CDR1 reads LNHNV; CDR2 reads YYDKDF (reference sequence). J gave up 6 bases and V 10 bases, and 11 bases lay outside the gene matches. CDR3 length equals 14 residues.

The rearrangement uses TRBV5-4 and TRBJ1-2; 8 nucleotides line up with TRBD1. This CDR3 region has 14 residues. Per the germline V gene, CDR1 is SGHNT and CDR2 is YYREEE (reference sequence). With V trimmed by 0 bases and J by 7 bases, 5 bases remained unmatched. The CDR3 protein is CASSLGQGNAGYTF. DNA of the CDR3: TGTGCCAGCAGCTTGGGACAGGGGAATGCTGGCTACACCTTC.

The CDR3 is CASSSGQGGEQYF. Here the CDR3 DNA reads TGTGCCAGCAGCTCGGGACAGGGGGGCGAGCAGTACTTC. The chain links TRBV28 to TRBJ2-7; TRBD1 agrees at 11 bases. V was clipped by 6 bases and J by 6 bases; unmatched bases: 4. The V gene's germline CDR1 is MDHEN and CDR2 SYDVKM. This CDR3 has 13 amino acids.

CDR3 sequence (DNA): TGTGCCAGCAGCTTGGTTGGGAGAAGCACCGGGGAGCTGTTTTTT. Translating it yields CASSLVGRSTGELFF. The V call is TRBV5-4, the J call TRBJ2-2, with D possibly matching TRBD2 (5 bases). V gave up 0 bases and J gave up 4 bases, with 10 bases separating them. The CDR3 runs to 15 residues. CDR1 is SGHNT and CDR2 is YYREEE in the germline V gene (reference sequence).

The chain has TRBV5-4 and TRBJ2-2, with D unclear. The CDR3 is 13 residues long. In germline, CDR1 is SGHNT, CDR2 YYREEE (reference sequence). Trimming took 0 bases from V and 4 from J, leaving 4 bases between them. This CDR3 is CASSLASTGELFF. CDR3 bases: TGTGCCAGCAGCTTGGCTAGCACCGGGGAGCTGTTTTTT.

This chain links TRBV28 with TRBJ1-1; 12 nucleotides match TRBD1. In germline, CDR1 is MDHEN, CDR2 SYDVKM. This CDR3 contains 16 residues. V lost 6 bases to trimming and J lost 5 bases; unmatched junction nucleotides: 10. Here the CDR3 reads CASSSPGQGAGTEAFF. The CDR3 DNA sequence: TGTGCCAGCAGCTCTCCGGGACAGGGGGCCGGGACTGAAGCTTTCTTT.

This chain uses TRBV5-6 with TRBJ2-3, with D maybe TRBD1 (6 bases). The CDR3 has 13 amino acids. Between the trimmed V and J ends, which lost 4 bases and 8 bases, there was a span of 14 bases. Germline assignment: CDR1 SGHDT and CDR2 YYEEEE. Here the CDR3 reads CASSLQGAGTQYF. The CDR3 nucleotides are TGTGCCAGCAGCCTACAGGGAGCAGGTACGCAGTATTTT.

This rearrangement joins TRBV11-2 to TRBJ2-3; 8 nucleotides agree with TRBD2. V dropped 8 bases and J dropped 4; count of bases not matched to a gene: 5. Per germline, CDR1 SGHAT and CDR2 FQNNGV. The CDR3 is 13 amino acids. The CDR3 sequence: CASARGGSDTQYF. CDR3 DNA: TGTGCCAGCGCCCGGGGGGGTTCAGATACGCAGTATTTT.

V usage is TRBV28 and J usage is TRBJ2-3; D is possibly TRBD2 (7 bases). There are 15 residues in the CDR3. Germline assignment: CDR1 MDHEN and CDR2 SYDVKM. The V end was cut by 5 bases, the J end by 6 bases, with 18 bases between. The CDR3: CASSPPGRGGDTQYF. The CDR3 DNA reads TGTGCCAGCAGTCCCCCAGGAAGGGGGGGGGATACGCAGTATTTT.

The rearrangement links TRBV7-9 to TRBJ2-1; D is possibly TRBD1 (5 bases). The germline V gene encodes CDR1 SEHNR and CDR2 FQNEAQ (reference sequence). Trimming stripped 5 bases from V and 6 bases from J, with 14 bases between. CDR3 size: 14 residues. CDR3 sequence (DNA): TGTGCCAGCAGCCCTGTAGGGGTCCGCAATGAGCAGTTCTTC. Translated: CASSPVGVRNEQFF.

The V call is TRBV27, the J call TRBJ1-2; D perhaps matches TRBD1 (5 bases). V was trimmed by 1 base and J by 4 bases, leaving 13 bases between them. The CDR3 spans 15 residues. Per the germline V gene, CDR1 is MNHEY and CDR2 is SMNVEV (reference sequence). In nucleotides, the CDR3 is TGTGCCAGCAGTTTATATCTAGGAGGGACCTATGGCTACACCTTC. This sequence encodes CASSLYLGGTYGYTF.

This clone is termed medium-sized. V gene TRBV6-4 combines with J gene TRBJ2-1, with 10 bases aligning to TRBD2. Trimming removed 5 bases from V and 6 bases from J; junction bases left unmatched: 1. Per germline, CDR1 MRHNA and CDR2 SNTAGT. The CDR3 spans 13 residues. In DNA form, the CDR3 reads TGTGCCAGCAGTAGCGGGGGGGCCAATGAGCAGTTCTTC. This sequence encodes CASSSGGANEQFF.

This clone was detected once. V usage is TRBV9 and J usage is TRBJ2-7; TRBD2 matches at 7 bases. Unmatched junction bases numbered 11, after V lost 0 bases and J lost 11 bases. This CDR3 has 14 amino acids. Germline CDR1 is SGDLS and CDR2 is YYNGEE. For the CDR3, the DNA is TGTGCCAGCAGCGTAGAAGGGACTAAATTGGTGGAGTACTTC. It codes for CASSVEGTKLVEYF.

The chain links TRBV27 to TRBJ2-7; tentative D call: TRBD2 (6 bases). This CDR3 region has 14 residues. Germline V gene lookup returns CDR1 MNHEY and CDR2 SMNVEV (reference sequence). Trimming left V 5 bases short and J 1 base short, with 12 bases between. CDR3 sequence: CASSLLGGSYEQYF. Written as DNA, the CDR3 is TGTGCCAGCAGTCTGCTGGGGGGATCCTACGAGCAGTACTTC.

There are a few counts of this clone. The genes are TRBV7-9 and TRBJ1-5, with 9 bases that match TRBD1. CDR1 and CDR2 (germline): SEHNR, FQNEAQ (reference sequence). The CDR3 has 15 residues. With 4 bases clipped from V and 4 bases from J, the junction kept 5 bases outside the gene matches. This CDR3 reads CASSSGQGPNQPQHF. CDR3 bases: TGTGCCAGCAGCTCGGGACAGGGCCCAAATCAGCCCCAGCATTTT.

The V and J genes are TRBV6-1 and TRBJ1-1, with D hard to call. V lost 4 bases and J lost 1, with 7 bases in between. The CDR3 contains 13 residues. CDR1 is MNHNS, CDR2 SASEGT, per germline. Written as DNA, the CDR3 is TGTGCCAGCAGTGCGGGGAGGAACACTGAAGCTTTCTTT. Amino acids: CASSAGRNTEAFF.

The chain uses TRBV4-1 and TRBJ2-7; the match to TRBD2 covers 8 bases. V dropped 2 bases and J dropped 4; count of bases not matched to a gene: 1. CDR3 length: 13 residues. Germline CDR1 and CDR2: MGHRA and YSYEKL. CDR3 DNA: TGCGCCAGCAGCCAAACGGGGGGGTACGAGCAGTACTTC. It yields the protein CASSQTGGYEQYF.

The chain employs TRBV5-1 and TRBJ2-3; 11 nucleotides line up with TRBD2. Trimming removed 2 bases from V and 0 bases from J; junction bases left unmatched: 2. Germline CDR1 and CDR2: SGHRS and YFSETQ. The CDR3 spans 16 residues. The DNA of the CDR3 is TGCGCCAGCAGCTTCGGGACTAGCGGTAGCACAGATACGCAGTATTTT. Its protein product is CASSFGTSGSTDTQYF.

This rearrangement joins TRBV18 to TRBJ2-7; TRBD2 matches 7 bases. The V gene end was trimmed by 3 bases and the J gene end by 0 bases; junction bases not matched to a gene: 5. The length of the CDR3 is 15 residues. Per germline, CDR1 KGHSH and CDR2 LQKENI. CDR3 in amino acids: CASSPGIAGSYEQYF. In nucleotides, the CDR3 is TGTGCCAGCTCACCCGGGATAGCGGGCTCCTACGAGCAGTACTTC. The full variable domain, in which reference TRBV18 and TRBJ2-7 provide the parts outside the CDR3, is NAGVMQNPRHLVRRRGQEARLRCSPMKGHSHVYWYRQLPEEGLKFMVYLQKENIIDESGMPKERFSAEFPKEGPSILRIQQVVRGDSAAYFCASSPGIAGSYEQYFGPGTRLTVT.

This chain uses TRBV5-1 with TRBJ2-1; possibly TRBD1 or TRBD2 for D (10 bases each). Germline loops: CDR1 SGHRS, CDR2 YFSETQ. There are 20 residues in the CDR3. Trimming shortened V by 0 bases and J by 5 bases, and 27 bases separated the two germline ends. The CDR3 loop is CASSLGTGGTLAGAHNEQFF. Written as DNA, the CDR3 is TGCGCCAGCAGCTTGGGGACAGGGGGGACGCTAGCGGGAGCACACAATGAGCAGTTCTTC.